This TCR beta chain was observed in a study of OX40 agonist ivuxolimab in advanced cancers. Turning to the study itself: Patients were dosed intravenously with ivuxolimab at 0.01 to 10 mg/kg every 2 weeks. Earlier treatment with anti-PD-1, anti-PD-L1 or anti-CTLA-4 was permitted, and roughly 40% had received some. Patients undergoing dose escalation presented with hepatocellular carcinoma, melanoma, renal cell or head and neck cancer.

CDR1 is MNHEY and CDR2 is SMNVEV in the germline V gene (reference sequence). The CDR3 spans 16 residues. V trimming: 5 bases; J trimming: 5 bases; junction bases outside the gene matches: 11. Sequencing used immunoSEQ multiplex PCR; TCRdb keeps in-frame clones, though not all of them. The sample lists about 41,000 clones; about nine tenths were seen once. Study-level results: Which antigen the expanded peripheral T cells recognized is unknown.

Worth noting for this clone: Its target is not known.

This TCR derives from an adult with an advanced solid tumor such as melanoma, head and neck, liver or kidney cancer. Source: CD4+ or CD8+ T cells sorted from blood, taken in a trial of the OX40 agonist ivuxolimab. The gene calls are TRBV27 and TRBJ2-1, with 8 bases lining up with TRBD1. CDR3 region: CASSPSLGTGDNEQFF. The CDR3 DNA reads TGTGCCAGCAGTCCTTCCCTCGGGACAGGAGACAATGAGCAGTTCTTC.